The 5 T cell receptor beta chains below all came from one sample that was sequenced in a study of T cell changes during pregnancy in multiple sclerosis. Assay used: immunoSEQ multiplex PCR; TCRdb lists only in-frame clones, some missing. The table lists 45,000 or so clones, roughly 90% of them singletons. The starting material was peripheral blood, obtained in the first trimester of pregnancy. All receptors derive from a female donor with multiple sclerosis, enrolled in a pregnancy study.

The chain is built from TRBV12-5 and TRBJ2-1, with a weak D call TRBD1 (6 bases). The CDR3 sequence is 17 residues long. V was pared by 0 bases and J by 4 bases, with 16 bases between. CDR1 LGHNT and CDR2 FRNRAP come from the germline V gene. CDR3 sequence reads: CASGLVQGRPPYNEQFF. CDR3 nucleotides: TGTGCTAGTGGTTTGGTACAGGGCCGCCCCCCTTACAATGAGCAGTTCTTC. Variable domain in full (rest from reference TRBV12-5 and TRBJ2-1): DARVTQTPRHKVTEMGQEVTMRCQPILGHNTVFWYRQTMMQGLELLAYFRNRAPLDDSGMPKDRFSAEMPDATLATLKIQPSEPRDSAVYFCASGLVQGRPPYNEQFFGPGTRLTVL.

This chain connects TRBV7-2 to TRBJ2-5, with D possibly being TRBD2 (5 bases). Germline V gene data show CDR1 as SGHTA and CDR2 as FQGNSA. V gave up 2 bases and J gave up 2 bases, with 9 bases separating them. The CDR3 sequence is 14 residues long. The DNA for the CDR3 is TGTGCCAGCAGCTTAATCACGGGACAAGAGACCCAGTACTTC. This codes for CASSLITGQETQYF.

The chain uses TRBV7-2 and TRBJ2-5; 8 nucleotides line up with TRBD1. The CDR3 is made up of 14 amino acids. J gave up 4 bases and V 3 bases, and 4 bases lay outside the gene matches. The V gene's germline CDR1 is SGHTA and CDR2 FQGNSA. The CDR3 region is CASSFNRGIETQYF. CDR3 sequence (DNA): TGTGCCAGCAGCTTTAACAGGGGGATAGAGACCCAGTACTTC.

To note about this clone: Other DNA sequences in the sample encode the same CDR3. In DNA form, the CDR3 reads TGTGCCAGCTCCGCAAGAGGGACTGAAGCTTTCTTT. This codes for CASSARGTEAFF. The chain links TRBV27 to TRBJ1-1; D gene unclear. The CDR3 runs 12 residues. Trimming removed 8 bases from V and 5 bases from J, with 12 bases in between. The germline V gene has CDR1 MNHEY and CDR2 SMNVEV (reference sequence).

The gene calls are TRBV9 and TRBJ2-4, with D perhaps TRBD1 (8 bases). V was trimmed by 4 bases and J by 9 bases, leaving 23 bases between them. Germline CDR1 and CDR2: SGDLS and YYNGEE. The CDR3 spans 16 residues. This CDR3 reads CASSPVGRGQATIQYF. CDR3 DNA: TGTGCCAGCAGCCCTGTAGGGAGGGGACAGGCAACCATTCAGTACTTC.